This TCR beta chain was found in a study of blood T cells in healthy people across ages. Study-wide results and caveats: Per million T cells, TCR beta diversity dropped roughly linearly as age increased. Without sorted subsets, naive and antigen-experienced compartments could not be conclusively compared.

The CDR3 spans 15 residues. Trimming stripped 4 bases from V and 3 bases from J, with 12 bases between. Concerning this clonotype itself: Its antigen is unknown.

Sample-barcoded 5' priming and a J-beta primer mix drove a second PCR of roughly 6 to 12 cycles. Every molecule of cDNA carried a tag from a template-switch adaptor with 12 random nucleotides. In TCRdb, the 5' RACE reads were re-called with MiXCR into one record per CDR3 protein. Of under 1,000,000 distinct CDR3 sequences in the sample, about 46% were seen once. The sequencing sample was made of blood. This sequence was found in a man aged 80 or over in good health. The chain recombines TRBV12-3 or TRBV12-4 with TRBJ1-4; D is ambiguous. CDR3 sequence: CASSYYGLPNEKLFF. The CDR3 nucleotides read TGTGCCAGCAGTTACTACGGCCTTCCTAATGAAAAACTGTTTTTT.